This T cell receptor (beta chain) was sequenced for a study of T cell repertoires in aging, cancer and after chemotherapy. A mixed TRB-A/B primer pool amplified rearranged TRB by multiplex touch-down PCR. TCRdb analysed the multiplex PCR reads with MiXCR anew, one entry per CDR3 protein. This sample has almost 3,000 distinct CDR3 sequences, with less than 25% found just once. Study-wide results and caveats: In healthy donors, age-related TCR diversity loss mainly reflected lost richness.

V shed 5 bases, J shed 14 bases, and the junction held 9 bases outside the gene matches. The CDR3 is made up of 13 amino acids. The germline CDR1 and CDR2 sequences are MNHEY and SVGAGI. This clonotype was observed a few times. The target antigen is unknown. The template was genomic DNA from peripheral blood, not RNA. The chain employs TRBV6-5 and TRBJ2-1; 10 bases agree with TRBD2. The receptor comes from a human donor with a solid tumor. Material: blood. In DNA, the CDR3 is TGTGCCAGCAGTGATCAGCGGGGGGGGGTAAAGTTCTTC. Protein sequence: CASSDQRGGVKFF.